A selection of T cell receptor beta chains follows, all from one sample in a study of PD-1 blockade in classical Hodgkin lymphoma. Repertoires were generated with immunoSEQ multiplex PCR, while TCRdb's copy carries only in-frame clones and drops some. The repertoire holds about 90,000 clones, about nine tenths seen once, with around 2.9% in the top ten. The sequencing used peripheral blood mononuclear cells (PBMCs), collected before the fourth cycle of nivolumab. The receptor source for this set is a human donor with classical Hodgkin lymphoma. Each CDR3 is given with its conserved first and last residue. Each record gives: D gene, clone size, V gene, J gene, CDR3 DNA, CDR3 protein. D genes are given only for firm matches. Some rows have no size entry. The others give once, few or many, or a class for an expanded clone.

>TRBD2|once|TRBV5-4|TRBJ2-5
TGTGCCAGCAGTTCTCAACGAGTAGCGGGGGATCAAGAGACCCAGTACTTC
CASSSQRVAGDQETQYF
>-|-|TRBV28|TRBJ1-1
TGTGCCAGCAGTTTGCCGGGAAGGGTGAACACTGAAGCTTTCTTT
CASSLPGRVNTEAFF
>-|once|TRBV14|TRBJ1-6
TGTGCCAGCAGCCAAGTTAATACAGGGTATAATTCACCCCTCCACTTT
CASSQVNTGYNSPLHF
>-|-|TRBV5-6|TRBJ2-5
TGTGCCAGCAGCTTGACGGAGACCCAGTACTTC
CASSLTETQYF
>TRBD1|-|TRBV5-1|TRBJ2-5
TGCGCCAGCAGCTTGACTGGGGACAGACGGAATAGAGAGACCCAGTACTTC
CASSLTGDRRNRETQYF
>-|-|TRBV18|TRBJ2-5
TGTGCCAGCTCACCAACCGGGACATCCCAAGAGACCCAGTACTTC
CASSPTGTSQETQYF
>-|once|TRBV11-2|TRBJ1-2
TGTGCCAGCAGGCGAGGGTATGGCTACACCTTC
CASRRGYGYTF
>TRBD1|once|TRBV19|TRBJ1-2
TGTGCCAGTAGTATCCCGGACAGGGGACCTCGAAACTATGGCTACACCTTC
CASSIPDRGPRNYGYTF
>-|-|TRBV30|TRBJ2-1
TGTGCCCTCCAAAGTTCAAACAATGAGCAGTTCTTC
CALQSSNNEQFF
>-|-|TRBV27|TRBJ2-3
TGTGCCAGCAGTCCCACCCCGGGGGGCACAGATACGCAGTATTTT
CASSPTPGGTDTQYF
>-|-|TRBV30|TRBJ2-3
TGTGCCTCGGATCAGGGGCGGGCCACAGATACGCAGTATTTT
CASDQGRATDTQYF
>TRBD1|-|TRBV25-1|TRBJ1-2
TGTGCCAGCAGCTGGACAGGACGATACGGCTACACCTTC
CASSWTGRYGYTF
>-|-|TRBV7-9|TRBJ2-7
TGTGCCAGCAGCTCCGGGACCATCTACGAGCAGTACTTC
CASSSGTIYEQYF
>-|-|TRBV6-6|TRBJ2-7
TGTGCCAGCAGTTACCGAGGGCTCGAGCAGTACTTC
CASSYRGLEQYF
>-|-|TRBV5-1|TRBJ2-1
TGCGCCAGCAGCCGGGTTACGGGGGGCCTCAGCTCCTACAATGAGCAGTTCTTC
CASSRVTGGLSSYNEQFF
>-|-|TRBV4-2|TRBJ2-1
TGTGCCAGCAGCCGGAAGATGGGCCGGGACTTCTACAATGAGCAGTTCTTC
CASSRKMGRDFYNEQFF
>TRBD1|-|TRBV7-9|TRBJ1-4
TGTGCCAGCAGCCCGGACAGGGGGAAACTGTATGAAAAACTGTTTTTT
CASSPDRGKLYEKLFF
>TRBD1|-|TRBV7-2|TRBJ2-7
TGTGCCAGCAGCTTAGATCCACAGGGGTACGAGCAGTACTTC
CASSLDPQGYEQYF
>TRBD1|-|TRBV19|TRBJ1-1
TGTGCCAGTAGTATAGTCCCGGGACAGGGGCACACTGAAGCTTTCTTT
CASSIVPGQGHTEAFF
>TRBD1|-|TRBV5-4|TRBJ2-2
TGTGCCAGCAGCTTGGAACAGGGGAAGGGGGAGCTGTTTTTT
CASSLEQGKGELFF
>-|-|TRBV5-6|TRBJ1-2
TGTGCCAGCAGCCCGGACAGCTATGGCTACACCTTC
CASSPDSYGYTF
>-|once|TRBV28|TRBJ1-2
TGTGCCAGCAGTCACGACAGGTCAAATTTTAACTATGGCTACACCTTC
CASSHDRSNFNYGYTF
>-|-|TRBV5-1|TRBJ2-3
TGCGCCAGCAGCTTGGTTGGCGGCACTAGCACAGATACGCAGTATTTT
CASSLVGGTSTDTQYF
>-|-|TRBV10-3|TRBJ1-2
TGTGCCATCGGCGGCCAGGGAGCTAACTATGGCTACACCTTC
CAIGGQGANYGYTF
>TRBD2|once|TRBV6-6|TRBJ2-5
TGTGCCAGCAGTTTCCCCGGGGGGGAAGAGACCCAGTACTTC
CASSFPGGEETQYF
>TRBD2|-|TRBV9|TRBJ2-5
TGTGCCAGCAGCGCAGTTCTAGCGGGGGGGTTAGAGACCCAGTACTTC
CASSAVLAGGLETQYF
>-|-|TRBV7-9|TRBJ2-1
TGTGCCAGCAGCTTATTCCGGGGGTCAGGAGGACAGTTCTTC
CASSLFRGSGGQFF
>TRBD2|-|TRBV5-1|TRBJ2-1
TGCGCCAGCAGCTTGGGGACTAGCGGGCGTCCCTACAATGAGCAGTTCTTC
CASSLGTSGRPYNEQFF
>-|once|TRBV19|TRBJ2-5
TGTGCCAGTACCACCTCCTCCTCGCGGGGTGAACAAGAGACCCAGTACTTC
CASTTSSSRGEQETQYF
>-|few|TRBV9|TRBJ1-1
TGTGCCAGCAGCGCGGACAAGACAAACACTGAAGCTTTCTTT
CASSADKTNTEAFF
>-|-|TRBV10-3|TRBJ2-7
TGTGCCATCAGTCCAGGGGTTGATTCCTACGAGCAGTACTTC
CAISPGVDSYEQYF
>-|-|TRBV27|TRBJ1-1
TGTGCCAGCACGGGGAGGGGGAACACTGAAGCTTTCTTT
CASTGRGNTEAFF